Detailed here is one TCR beta chain. TCRdb keeps only in-frame clones here, not all; method: immunoSEQ multiplex PCR. The sample holds roughly 30,000 clones; approximately 91% are singletons and the top ten take roughly 6.8%. The entry originates in a study of T cell changes during pregnancy in multiple sclerosis. CDR1 is SQVTM, CDR2 ANQGSEA, per germline. The CDR3 length is 14 residues. The J segment lost 3 bases and the V segment lost 7 bases, leaving 6 bases of the junction unmatched. This sequence was found in a female donor with multiple sclerosis, enrolled in a pregnancy study. Here the sequenced sample was CD8+ T cells from peripheral blood mononuclear cells, taken after pregnancy. The chain is built from TRBV29-1 and TRBJ2-3; 11 bases are a match to TRBD2. CDR3 in DNA: TGCAGCGGGGCAACTAGCGGGAGTACAGATACGCAGTATTTT. It is translated as CSGATSGSTDTQYF.